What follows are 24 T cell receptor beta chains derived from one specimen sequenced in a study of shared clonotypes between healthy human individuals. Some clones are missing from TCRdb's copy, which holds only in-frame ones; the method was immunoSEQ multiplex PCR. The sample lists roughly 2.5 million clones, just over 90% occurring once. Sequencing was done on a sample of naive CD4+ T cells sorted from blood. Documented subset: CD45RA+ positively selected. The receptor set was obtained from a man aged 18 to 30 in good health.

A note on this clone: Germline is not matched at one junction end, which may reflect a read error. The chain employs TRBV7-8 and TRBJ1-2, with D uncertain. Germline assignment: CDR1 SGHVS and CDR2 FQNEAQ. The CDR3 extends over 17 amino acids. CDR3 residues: CASSLGGILLDVFGYTF. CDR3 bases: TGTGCCAGCAGTTTAGGCGGCATTTTGCTGGACGTCTTTGGCTACACCTTC.

DNA of the CDR3: TGCGCCAGCAGCCAAGGACAGGGCGGGAGCTATGGCTACACCTTC. Translated: CASSQGQGGSYGYTF. V is TRBV4-3 and J is TRBJ1-2; 7 positions agree with TRBD1. The length of the CDR3 is 15 residues. The J segment lost 4 bases and the V segment lost 1 base, leaving 6 bases of the junction unmatched. Germline V gives CDR1 LGHNA, CDR2 YSLEER.

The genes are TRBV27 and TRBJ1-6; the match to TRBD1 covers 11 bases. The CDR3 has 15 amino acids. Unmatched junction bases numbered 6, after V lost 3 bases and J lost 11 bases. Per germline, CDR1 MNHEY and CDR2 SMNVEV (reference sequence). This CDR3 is CASSFSRTGGTPLHF. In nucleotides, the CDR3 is TGTGCCAGCAGTTTTTCCCGGACAGGGGGCACACCCCTCCACTTT.

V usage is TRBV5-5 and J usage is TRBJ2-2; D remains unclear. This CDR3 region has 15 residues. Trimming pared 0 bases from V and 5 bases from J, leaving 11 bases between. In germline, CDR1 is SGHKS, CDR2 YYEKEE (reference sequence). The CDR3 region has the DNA TGTGCCAGCAGCTTGGAGCTAGTGGGTACCGGGGAGCTGTTTTTT. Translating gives CASSLELVGTGELFF.

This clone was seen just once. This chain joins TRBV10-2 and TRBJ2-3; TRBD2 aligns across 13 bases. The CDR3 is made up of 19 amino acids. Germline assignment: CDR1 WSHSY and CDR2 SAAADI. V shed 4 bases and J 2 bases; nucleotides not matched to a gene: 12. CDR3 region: CASSVPKGLAGDITDTQYF. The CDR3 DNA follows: TGCGCCAGCAGTGTCCCCAAAGGACTAGCGGGGGATATCACAGATACGCAGTATTTT.

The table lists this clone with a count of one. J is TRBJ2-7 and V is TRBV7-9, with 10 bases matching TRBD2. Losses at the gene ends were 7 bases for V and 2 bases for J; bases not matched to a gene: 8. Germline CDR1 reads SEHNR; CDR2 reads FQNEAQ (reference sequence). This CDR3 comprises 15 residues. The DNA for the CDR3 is TGTGCCAGCACCGATATGAGCGGGGGGGCCTACGAGCAGTACTTC. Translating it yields CASTDMSGGAYEQYF.

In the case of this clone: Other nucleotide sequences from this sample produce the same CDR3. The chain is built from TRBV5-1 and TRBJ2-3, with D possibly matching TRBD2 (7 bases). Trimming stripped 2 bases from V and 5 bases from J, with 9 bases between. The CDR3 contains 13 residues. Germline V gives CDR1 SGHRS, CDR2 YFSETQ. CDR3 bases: TGCGCCAGCAGCTTAAGGGGGGGAGATACGCAGTATTTT. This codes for CASSLRGGDTQYF. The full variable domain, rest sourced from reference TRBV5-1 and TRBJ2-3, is KAGVTQTPRYLIKTRGQQVTLSCSPISGHRSVSWYQQTPGQGLQFLFEYFSETQRNKGNFPGRFSGRQFSNSRSEMNVSTLELGDSALYLCASSLRGGDTQYFGPGTRLTVL.

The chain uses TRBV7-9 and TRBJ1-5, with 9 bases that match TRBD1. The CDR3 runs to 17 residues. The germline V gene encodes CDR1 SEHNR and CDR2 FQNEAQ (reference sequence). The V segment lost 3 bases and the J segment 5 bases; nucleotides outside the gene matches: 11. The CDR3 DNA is TGTGCCAGCAGCTTTTACTTACAGGGGGCGCGGGATCAGCCCCAGCATTTT. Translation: CASSFYLQGARDQPQHF.

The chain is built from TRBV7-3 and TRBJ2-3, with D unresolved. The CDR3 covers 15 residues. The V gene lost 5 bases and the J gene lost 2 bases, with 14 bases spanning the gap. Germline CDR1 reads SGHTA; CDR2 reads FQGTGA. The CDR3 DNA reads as TGTGCCAGCAGCCGTCGCCGGGCCGACACAGATACGCAGTATTTT. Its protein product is CASSRRRADTDTQYF.

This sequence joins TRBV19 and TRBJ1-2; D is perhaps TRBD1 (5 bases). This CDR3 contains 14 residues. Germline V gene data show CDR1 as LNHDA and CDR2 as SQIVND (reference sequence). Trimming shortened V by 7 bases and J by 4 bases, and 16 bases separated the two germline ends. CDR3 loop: CASTPPGKSYGYTF. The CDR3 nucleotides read TGTGCCAGTACACCGCCAGGGAAATCCTATGGCTACACCTTC.

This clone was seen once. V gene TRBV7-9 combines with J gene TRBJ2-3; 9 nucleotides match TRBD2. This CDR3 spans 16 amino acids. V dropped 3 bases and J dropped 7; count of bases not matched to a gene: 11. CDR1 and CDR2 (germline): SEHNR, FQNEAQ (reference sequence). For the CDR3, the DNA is TGTGCCAGCAGCTTTCTGGGCGGGGGGGCCTTGAATACGCAGTATTTT. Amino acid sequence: CASSFLGGGALNTQYF.

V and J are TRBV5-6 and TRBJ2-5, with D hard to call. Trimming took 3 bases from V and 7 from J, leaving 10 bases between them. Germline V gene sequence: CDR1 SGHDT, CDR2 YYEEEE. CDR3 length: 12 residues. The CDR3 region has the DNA TGTGCCAGCAGCTCGCAGGTTCGGACCCAGTACTTC. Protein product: CASSSQVRTQYF.

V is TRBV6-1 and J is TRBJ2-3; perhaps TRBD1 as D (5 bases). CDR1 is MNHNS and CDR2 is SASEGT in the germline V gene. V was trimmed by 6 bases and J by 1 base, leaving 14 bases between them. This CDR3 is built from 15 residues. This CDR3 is CASSSGKKGTDTQYF. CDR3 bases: TGTGCCAGCAGCTCAGGGAAGAAAGGCACAGATACGCAGTATTTT.

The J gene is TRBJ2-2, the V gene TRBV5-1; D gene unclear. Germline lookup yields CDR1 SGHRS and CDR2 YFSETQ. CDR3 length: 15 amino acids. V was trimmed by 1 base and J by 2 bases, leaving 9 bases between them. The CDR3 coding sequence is TGCGCCAGCAGCTTGTACGGTAGTAACACCGGGGAGCTGTTTTTT. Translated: CASSLYGSNTGELFF.

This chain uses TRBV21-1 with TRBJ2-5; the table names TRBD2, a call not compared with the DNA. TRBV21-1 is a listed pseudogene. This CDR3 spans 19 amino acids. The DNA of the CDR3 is TGTGCCAGCAGGAAAACTGGACTAGCGGGAGATCGGGACCAAGAGACCCAGTACTTC. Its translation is CASRKTGLAGDRDQETQYF.

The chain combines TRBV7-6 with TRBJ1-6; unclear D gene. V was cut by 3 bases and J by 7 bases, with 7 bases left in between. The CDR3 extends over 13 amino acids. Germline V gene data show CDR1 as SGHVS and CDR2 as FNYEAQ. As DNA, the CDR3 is TGTGCCAGCAGCTTCGCCGGAAATTCACCCCTCCACTTT. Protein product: CASSFAGNSPLHF.

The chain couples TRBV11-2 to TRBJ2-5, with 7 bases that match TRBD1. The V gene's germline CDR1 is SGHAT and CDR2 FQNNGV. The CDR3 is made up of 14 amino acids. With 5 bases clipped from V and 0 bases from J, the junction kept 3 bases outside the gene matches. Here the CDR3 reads CASSVGTDQETQYF. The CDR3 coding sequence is TGTGCCAGCAGCGTCGGGACAGACCAAGAGACCCAGTACTTC.

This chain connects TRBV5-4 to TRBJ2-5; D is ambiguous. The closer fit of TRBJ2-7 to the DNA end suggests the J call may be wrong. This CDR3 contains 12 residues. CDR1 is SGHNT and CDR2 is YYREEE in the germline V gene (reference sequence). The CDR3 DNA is TGTGCCAGCAGCCGAGACACCTACGAGCAGTACTTC. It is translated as CASSRDTYEQYF.

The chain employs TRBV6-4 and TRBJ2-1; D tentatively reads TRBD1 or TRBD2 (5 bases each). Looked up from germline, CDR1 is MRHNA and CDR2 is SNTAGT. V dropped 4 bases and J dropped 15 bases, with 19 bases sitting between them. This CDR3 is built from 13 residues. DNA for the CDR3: TGTGCCAGCAGTGTTGGGGCCGGGATGCAGCCGTTCTTC. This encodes CASSVGAGMQPFF.

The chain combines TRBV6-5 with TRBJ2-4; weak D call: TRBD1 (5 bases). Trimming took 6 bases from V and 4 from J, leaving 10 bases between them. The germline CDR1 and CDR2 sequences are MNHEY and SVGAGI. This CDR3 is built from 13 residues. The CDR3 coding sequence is TGTGCCAGCAGACTGACAGATAAAAACATTCAGTACTTC. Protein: CASRLTDKNIQYF.

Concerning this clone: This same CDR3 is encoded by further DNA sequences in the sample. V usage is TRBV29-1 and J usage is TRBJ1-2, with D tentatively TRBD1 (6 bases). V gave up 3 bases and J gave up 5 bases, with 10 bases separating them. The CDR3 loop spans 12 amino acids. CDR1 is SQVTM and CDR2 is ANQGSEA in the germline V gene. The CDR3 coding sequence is TGCAGCGTTGACAGGCAGGGGTATGGCTACACCTTC. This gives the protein CSVDRQGYGYTF.

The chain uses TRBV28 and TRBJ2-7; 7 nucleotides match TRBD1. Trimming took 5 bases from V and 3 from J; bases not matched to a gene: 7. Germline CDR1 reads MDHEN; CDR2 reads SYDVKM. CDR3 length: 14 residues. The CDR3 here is CASSLDRDLYEQYF. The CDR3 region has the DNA TGTGCCAGCAGTCTAGACAGGGATCTCTACGAGCAGTACTTC.

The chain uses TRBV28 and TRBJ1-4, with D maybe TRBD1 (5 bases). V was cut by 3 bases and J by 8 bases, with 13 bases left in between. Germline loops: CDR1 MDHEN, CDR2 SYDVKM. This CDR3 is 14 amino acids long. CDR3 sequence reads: CASSFSRVGEKLFF. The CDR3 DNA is TGTGCCAGCAGTTTCTCCAGGGTAGGGGAAAAACTGTTTTTT.

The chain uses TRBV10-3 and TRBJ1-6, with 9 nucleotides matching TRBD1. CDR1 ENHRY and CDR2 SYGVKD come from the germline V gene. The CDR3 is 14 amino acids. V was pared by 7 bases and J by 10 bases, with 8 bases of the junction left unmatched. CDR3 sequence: CAINAQGAGSPLHF. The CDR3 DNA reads TGTGCCATCAACGCACAGGGGGCAGGATCACCCCTCCACTTT.